This TCR beta chain was recovered during a study of T cell repertoires in cytomegalovirus infection. The overall study: Indications came from public TCR beta signatures; they pointed to CMV infection and to a matching HLA type.

CDR1 is MNHEY, CDR2 SVGEGT, per germline. V was pared by 8 bases and J by 5 bases, with 19 bases between. This CDR3 comprises 15 residues. TCRdb called the reads again in MiXCR, with one record for every CDR3 protein. The sample carries approximately 150,000 distinct CDR3 sequences, about a sixth recorded once. The study's findings and limits: HLA-C-restricted CMV-specific TCR beta clonotypes were dominant in the ex vivo response.

Of note for this clonotype: Its cognate antigen is unknown.

This sequence joins TRBV6-2 or TRBV6-3 and TRBJ1-5; unclear D gene. The sequence came from a human donor in good health (CMV status not recorded). Some clones in this sample may be carry-over from other donors' samples. The sequencing input was CD8+ T cells from PBMCs. In DNA form, the CDR3 reads TGTGCCAGCTCGTCCGAAAGAAATTTTTATCAGCCCCAGCATTTT. It yields the protein CASSSERNFYQPQHF.